The sequence of this T cell receptor beta chain was determined in a study of blood T cells in healthy people across ages. Points from the study as a whole: Samples with more naive T cells showed higher observed beta diversity. Per million T cells, the diversity of TCR beta decreased roughly linearly as age advanced.

It was with a sample-barcoded 5' primer and a J-beta primer mix that a second PCR of roughly 7 to 11 cycles was run. A 12-random-nucleotide template-switch adaptor tagged each cDNA molecule. TCRdb reprocessed the 5' RACE reads via MiXCR and lists one record per CDR3 protein. The sample has about 620,000 distinct CDR3 sequences; around 52% are singletons. A remark on this clonotype: What it binds is unknown.

With 7 bases removed from V and 2 bases from J, the gap between germline ends came to 13 bases. CDR1 and CDR2 (germline): MDHEN, SYDVKM. CDR3 length: 14 amino acids. Sequencing was done on a sample of blood. The J gene is TRBJ2-3, the V gene TRBV28, with TRBD2 as a possible D gene (6 bases). The origin of this receptor is a woman older than 75 in good health. CDR3 in DNA: TGTGCCAGCACCCGGGACTCTGCCACAGATACGCAGTATTTT. This sequence encodes CASTRDSATDTQYF. The complete variable domain, with remaining parts taken from reference TRBV28 and TRBJ2-3, reads DVKVTQSSRYLVKRTGEKVFLECVQDMDHENMFWYRQDPGLGLRLIYFSYDVKMKEKGDIPEGYSVSREKKERFSLILESASTNQTSMYLCASTRDSATDTQYFGPGTRLTVL.